This T cell receptor beta chain was captured in a study of regulatory dendritic cells for organ transplantation. Study-level background: On day 6, the dendritic cells were exposed to LPS. Findings and limits, study-wide: Memory CD8+ clonal expansion seemed more limited with regulatory than mature dendritic cells. Naive CD4+ and CD8+ repertoires were highly diverse; memory CD8+ was most oligoclonal.

Sequencing was performed with immunoSEQ multiplex PCR; in TCRdb, only in-frame clones are kept and a portion is missing. The table records more than 15,000 clones, roughly four fifths of them present only once. In regard to this clone: The antigen remains undetermined.

Sorted subsets were CFSE-labeled and cultured four to five days with allogeneic dendritic cells. Sequenced: memory CD4+ T cells from blood cultured with regulatory dendritic cells. This sample's subset: CD45RO+ memory T cells. The TCR sequence derives from a human donor in good health.

CDR3 DNA sequence: TGTGCCAGCAGAATGGGACAGGGAAACGACTATGGCTACACCTTC. Amino acid sequence: CASRMGQGNDYGYTF. J is TRBJ1-2 and V is TRBV6-1; TRBD1 matches at 9 bases. In germline, CDR1 is MNHNS, CDR2 SASEGT. V shed 6 bases and J 3 bases; nucleotides not matched to a gene: 8. The length of the CDR3 is 15 residues.